This T cell receptor (beta chain) was found in a study of regulatory T cells. This CDR3 spans 13 amino acids. Looked up from germline, CDR1 is SEHNR and CDR2 is FQNEAQ (reference sequence). Amplification used 52 TRBV primers and 13 TRBJ primers. Some clones are missing from TCRdb's copy, which holds only in-frame ones; the method was immunoSEQ multiplex PCR. The profile shows around 2,100 clones, just over 65% of them singletons. All CD3G-deficient patients showed autoimmunity, more severe in two. Patients aged 2 to 39 years had fewer naive and more memory CD4+ and CD8+ T cells. The sequence was obtained from a young adult with CD3G deficiency. This chain joins TRBV7-9 and TRBJ2-5; perhaps TRBD1 as D (5 bases). The J call may be wrong; the DNA end is better matched by TRBJ2-7. The source material was CD8+ T cells sorted from blood. In DNA, the CDR3 is TGTGCCACTACGGACAAGAGCTCCTACGAGCAGTACTTC. Translated, it gives CATTDKSSYEQYF.